Below, one TCR beta chain is given with its context. Its antigen is not identified. The data belong to a study of cytomegalovirus exposure and HLA in healthy donors. Study-wide results and caveats: It was reported that TCR beta sequences correctly inferred the HLA-A and HLA-B alleles for most subjects.

The germline V gene has CDR1 LGHNT and CDR2 FRNRAP. The CDR3 totals 16 residues. Germline trimming cut 0 bases from V and 0 bases from J; bases unmatched to any gene: 2. Primers for the PCR totalled 60 Vbeta and 13 Jbeta. Measured with immunoSEQ multiplex PCR; TCRdb has only the in-frame clones, and not every one. The table has approximately 89,000 clones, about four fifths seen once. This chain connects TRBV12-5 to TRBJ1-5; 7 nucleotides agree with TRBD1. Source material: PBMCs. The origin of this receptor is a human donor in good health. The CDR3: CASGLVGQDSNQPQHF. As DNA, the CDR3 is TGTGCTAGTGGTTTGGTAGGACAGGATAGCAATCAGCCCCAGCATTTT.